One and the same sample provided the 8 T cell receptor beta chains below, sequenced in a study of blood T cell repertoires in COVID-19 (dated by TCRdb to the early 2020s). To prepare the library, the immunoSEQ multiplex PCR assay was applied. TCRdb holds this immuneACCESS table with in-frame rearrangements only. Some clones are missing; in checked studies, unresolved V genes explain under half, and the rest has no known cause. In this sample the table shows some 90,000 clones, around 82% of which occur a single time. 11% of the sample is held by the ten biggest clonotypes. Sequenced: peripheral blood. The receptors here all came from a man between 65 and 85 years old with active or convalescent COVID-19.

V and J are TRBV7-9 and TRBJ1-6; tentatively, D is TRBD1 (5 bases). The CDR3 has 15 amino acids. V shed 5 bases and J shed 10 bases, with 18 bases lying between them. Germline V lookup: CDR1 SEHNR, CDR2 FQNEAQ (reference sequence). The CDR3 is CASSGHRITGSPLHF. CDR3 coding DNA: TGTGCCAGCAGCGGTCACAGGATTACTGGGTCACCCCTCCACTTT.

For the CDR3, the DNA is TGCGCCAGCAGTTTGCAGGGAATTAATGAAAAACTGTTTTTT. Translating gives CASSLQGINEKLFF. The chain carries TRBV5-1 and TRBJ1-4; perhaps TRBD1 as D (5 bases). This CDR3 is built from 14 residues. V lost 5 bases, J lost 4 bases, and 12 bases lay in between. In germline, CDR1 is SGHRS, CDR2 YFSETQ. The full variable domain, rest sourced from reference TRBV5-1 and TRBJ1-4, is KAGVTQTPRYLIKTRGQQVTLSCSPISGHRSVSWYQQTPGQGLQFLFEYFSETQRNKGNFPGRFSGRQFSNSRSEMNVSTLELGDSALYLCASSLQGINEKLFFGSGTQLSVL.

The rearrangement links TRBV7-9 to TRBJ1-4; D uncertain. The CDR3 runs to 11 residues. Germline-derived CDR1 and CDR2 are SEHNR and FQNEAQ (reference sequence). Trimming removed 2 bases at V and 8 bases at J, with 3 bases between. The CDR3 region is CASSLREKLFF. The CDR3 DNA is TGTGCCAGCAGCTTACGGGAAAAACTGTTTTTT.

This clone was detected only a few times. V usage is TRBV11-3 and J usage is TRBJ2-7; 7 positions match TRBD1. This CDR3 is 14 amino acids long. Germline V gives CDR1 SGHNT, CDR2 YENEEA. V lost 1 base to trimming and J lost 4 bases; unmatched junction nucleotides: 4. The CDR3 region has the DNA TGTGCCAGCAGCTTAGTACAGGGGAGTTACGAGCAGTACTTC. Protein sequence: CASSLVQGSYEQYF.

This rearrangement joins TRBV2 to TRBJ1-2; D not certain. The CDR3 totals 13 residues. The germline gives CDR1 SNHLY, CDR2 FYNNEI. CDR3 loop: CANGGGFNYGYTF. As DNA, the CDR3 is TGTGCGAATGGAGGCGGATTTAACTATGGCTACACCTTC. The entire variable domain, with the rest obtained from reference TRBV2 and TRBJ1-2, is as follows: EPEVTQTPSHQVTQMGQEVILRCVPISNHLYFYWYRQILGQKVEFLVSFYNNEISEKSEIFDDQFSVERPDGSNFTLKIRSTKLEDSAMYFCANGGGFNYGYTFGSGTRLTVV.

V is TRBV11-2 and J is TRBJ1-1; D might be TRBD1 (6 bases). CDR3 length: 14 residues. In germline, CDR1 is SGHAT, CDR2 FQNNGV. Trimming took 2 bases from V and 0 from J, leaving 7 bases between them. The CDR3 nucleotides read TGTGCCAGCAGCTTAACAGGGCTGAACACTGAAGCTTTCTTT. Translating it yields CASSLTGLNTEAFF.

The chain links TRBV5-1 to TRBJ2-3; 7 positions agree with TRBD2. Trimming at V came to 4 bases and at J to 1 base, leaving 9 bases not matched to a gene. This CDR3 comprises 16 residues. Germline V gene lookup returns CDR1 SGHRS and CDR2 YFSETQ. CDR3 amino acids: CASSPRPSGGTDTQYF. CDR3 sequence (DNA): TGCGCCAGCAGCCCGCGCCCTAGCGGAGGCACAGATACGCAGTATTTT.

CDR3 in amino acids: CASSQGLAGVRTQYF. The CDR3 DNA reads as TGTGCCAGCTCACAGGGACTAGCGGGGGTTCGGACCCAGTACTTC. The chain has TRBV11-2 and TRBJ2-5, with 14 nucleotides matching TRBD2. The germline gives CDR1 SGHAT, CDR2 FQNNGV. CDR3 length equals 15 residues. The V gene end was trimmed by 8 bases and the J gene end by 7 bases; junction bases not matched to a gene: 9.